The clone carrying this T cell receptor (beta chain) was recorded at least ten times. The CDR3 loop spans 17 amino acids. Germline CDR1 is MDHEN and CDR2 is SYDVKM. The trim removed 5 bases at V and 0 bases at J, leaving 12 bases unmatched. The data were taken from a study of T cells in Graves' hyperthyroidism and ophthalmopathy. Amplified regions were TCR beta CDR3 sequences from RNA transcripts. A first-round RT-PCR of the TCR CDR3 used the HTBI primer set. MiXCR was run by TCRdb on the multiplex PCR reads, yielding one entry per CDR3 protein. The profile shows around 350,000 distinct CDR3 sequences, about a sixth of them singletons.

The specimen was blood. The chain couples TRBV28 to TRBJ2-7; TRBD2 agrees at 8 bases. This sequence originates from a woman aged 18 to 35 with Graves' hyperthyroidism that later progressed to Graves' ophthalmopathy. This chain's CDR3 is CASSLQAGALLSYEQYF. CDR3 bases: TGTGCCAGCAGTCTCCAAGCGGGAGCCCTTCTCTCCTACGAGCAGTACTTC.